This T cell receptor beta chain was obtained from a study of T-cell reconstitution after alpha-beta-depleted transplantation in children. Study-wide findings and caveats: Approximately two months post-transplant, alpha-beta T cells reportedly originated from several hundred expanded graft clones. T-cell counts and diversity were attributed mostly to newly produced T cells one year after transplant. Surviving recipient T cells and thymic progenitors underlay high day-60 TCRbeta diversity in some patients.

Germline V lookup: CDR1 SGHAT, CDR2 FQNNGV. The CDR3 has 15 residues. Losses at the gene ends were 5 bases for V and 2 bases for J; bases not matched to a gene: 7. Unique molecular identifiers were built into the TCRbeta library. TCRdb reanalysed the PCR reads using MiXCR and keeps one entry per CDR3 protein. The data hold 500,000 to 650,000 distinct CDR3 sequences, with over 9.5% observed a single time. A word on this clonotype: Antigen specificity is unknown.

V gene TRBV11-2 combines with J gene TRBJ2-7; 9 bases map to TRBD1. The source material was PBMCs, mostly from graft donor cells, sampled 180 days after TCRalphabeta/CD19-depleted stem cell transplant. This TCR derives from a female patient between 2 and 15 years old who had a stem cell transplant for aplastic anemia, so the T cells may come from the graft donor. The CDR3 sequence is CASSRTGQGTYEQYV. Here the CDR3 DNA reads TGTGCCAGCAGCCGAACGGGACAGGGAACCTACGAGCAGTACGTC.